This entry lists 15 T cell receptor beta chains sequenced from one sample in a study of blood T cell repertoires in COVID-19. Repertoires were generated with immunoSEQ multiplex PCR, while TCRdb's copy carries only in-frame clones and drops some. The sample shows more than 100,000 clones, 75% to 90% of them seen only once. Sequencing was performed on peripheral blood. These TCRs come from a man aged 40-49 years with acute or convalescent COVID-19.

J is TRBJ2-5 and V is TRBV9; maybe TRBD2 (7 bases). Germline CDR1 and CDR2: SGDLS and YYNGEE. The CDR3 runs to 16 residues. The V gene lost 4 bases and the J gene lost 4 bases, with 20 bases spanning the gap. This CDR3 reads CASSPSSGTSRETQYF. For the CDR3, the DNA is TGTGCCAGCAGCCCCAGCAGCGGGACATCCAGAGAGACCCAGTACTTC.

The chain has TRBV2 and TRBJ1-4; TRBD1 agrees at 7 bases. There are 17 residues in the CDR3. Looked up from germline, CDR1 is SNHLY and CDR2 is FYNNEI. V shed 4 bases and J 0 bases; nucleotides not matched to a gene: 8. CDR3 loop: CASSGQGVSSTNEKLFF. The CDR3 DNA is TGTGCCAGCAGTGGACAGGGAGTCTCCTCAACTAATGAAAAACTGTTTTTT.

V usage is TRBV7-9 and J usage is TRBJ2-1; D not certain. The CDR3 is 12 amino acids. The germline CDR1 and CDR2 sequences are SEHNR and FQNEAQ (reference sequence). V shed 3 bases and J shed 6 bases, with 6 bases lying between them. The CDR3 sequence is CASSFEANEQFF. The CDR3 bases are TGTGCCAGCAGCTTCGAGGCCAATGAGCAGTTCTTC.

This rearrangement joins TRBV5-6 to TRBJ2-5; TRBD2 might be the D (6 bases). Germline V CDR1 and CDR2: SGHDT, YYEEEE. V shed 2 bases and J shed 7 bases, with 12 bases lying between them. This CDR3 comprises 13 residues. The CDR3 DNA is TGTGCCAGCAGCTTCCAGGGAGGAGGGACCCAGTACTTC. This translates into CASSFQGGGTQYF.

This sequence joins TRBV27 and TRBJ2-1; TRBD1 matches at 10 bases. Germline V CDR1 and CDR2: MNHEY, SMNVEV (reference sequence). V lost 6 bases and J lost 4; bases outside the gene matches: 6. This CDR3 contains 15 residues. CDR3 DNA sequence: TGTGCCAGCAGCAGACAGGGGGCATTGTACAATGAGCAGTTCTTC. It specifies CASSRQGALYNEQFF.

This chain joins TRBV4-1 and TRBJ2-7, with 8 bases lining up with TRBD2. Germline CDR1 is MGHRA and CDR2 is YSYEKL. V dropped 6 bases and J dropped 2; count of bases not matched to a gene: 6. This CDR3 has 14 residues. CDR3 nucleotide sequence: TGCGCCAGCAGTTTCAGCGGGGGACCCTACGAGCAGTACTTC. Protein: CASSFSGGPYEQYF.

V usage is TRBV30 and J usage is TRBJ1-4, with 10 bases that match TRBD1. Looked up from germline, CDR1 is GTSNPN and CDR2 is SVGIG (reference sequence). Trimming removed 1 base from V and 8 bases from J; junction bases left unmatched: 7. The CDR3 is made up of 15 amino acids. The CDR3 spells CAWSADRGLGEKLFF. The CDR3 DNA is TGTGCCTGGAGTGCCGACAGGGGGCTGGGGGAAAAACTGTTTTTT.

V and J are TRBV2 and TRBJ1-5; D possibly corresponds to TRBD1 (6 bases). The CDR3 spans 13 residues. V lost 7 bases to trimming and J lost 1 base, with 8 bases between them. CDR1 and CDR2 (germline): SNHLY, FYNNEI. DNA for the CDR3: TGTGCCAGCAACGGACAGAGCAATCAGCCCCAGCATTTT. It specifies CASNGQSNQPQHF.

This rearrangement joins TRBV11-3 to TRBJ1-1; D not resolved. CDR3 length: 13 amino acids. Deletions cut 5 bases from V and 0 bases from J, with 7 bases between. Germline V CDR1 and CDR2: SGHNT, YENEEA. For the CDR3, the DNA is TGTGCCAGCAGCCAAGCGGTGAACACTGAAGCTTTCTTT. It specifies CASSQAVNTEAFF.

The rearrangement joins TRBV5-1 to TRBJ1-5, with D unclear. Germline V gene data show CDR1 as SGHRS and CDR2 as YFSETQ. V was pared by 3 bases and J by 9 bases, with 13 bases between. The CDR3 has 13 residues. CDR3 sequence reads: CASSSPGLRPQHF. Here the CDR3 DNA reads TGCGCCAGCAGCTCCCCAGGACTGCGGCCCCAGCATTTT.

This chain links TRBV11-3 with TRBJ1-1; D is ambiguous. Between the trimmed V and J ends, which lost 0 bases and 5 bases, there was a span of 7 bases. Germline V gene sequence: CDR1 SGHNT, CDR2 YENEEA. The CDR3 is 13 residues long. Written as DNA, the CDR3 is TGTGCCAGCAGCTTAGATTCGAGGACTGAAGCTTTCTTT. Residues: CASSLDSRTEAFF.

This clone was picked up one time. CDR3 protein: CASSIGPGLEYQETQYF. As DNA, the CDR3 is TGTGCCAGCAGCATAGGACCGGGACTGGAGTACCAAGAGACCCAGTACTTC. This rearrangement joins TRBV21-1 to TRBJ2-5; the table's D call of TRBD2 was not tested on the DNA. TRBV21-1 is a pseudogene segment. The CDR3 runs 17 residues.

This chain links TRBV9 with TRBJ1-1; D unresolved. The germline V gene has CDR1 SGDLS and CDR2 YYNGEE. CDR3 size: 13 residues. V dropped 2 bases and J dropped 4 bases, with 9 bases sitting between them. This CDR3 is CASSVLTTTEAFF. The CDR3 nucleotides read TGTGCCAGCAGCGTCCTTACAACCACTGAAGCTTTCTTT. Looking up the rest from reference TRBV9 and TRBJ1-1 gives the full variable domain: DSGVTQTPKHLITATGQRVTLRCSPRSGDLSVYWYQQSLDQGLQFLIQYYNGEERAKGNILERFSAQQFPDLHSELNLSSLELGDSALYFCASSVLTTTEAFFGQGTRLTVV.

J is TRBJ1-4 and V is TRBV5-1, with D possibly matching TRBD1 (6 bases). This CDR3 spans 13 amino acids. Germline V gene data show CDR1 as SGHRS and CDR2 as YFSETQ. The V gene lost 4 bases and the J gene lost 6 bases, with 10 bases spanning the gap. The CDR3: CASSESGDEKLFF. Written as DNA, the CDR3 is TGCGCCAGCAGCGAGTCAGGGGATGAAAAACTGTTTTTT.

V is TRBV5-5 and J is TRBJ1-1; D not resolved. The V end was cut by 2 bases, the J end by 4 bases, with 18 bases between. The CDR3 length is 16 residues. CDR1 SGHKS and CDR2 YYEKEE come from the germline V gene (reference sequence). CDR3 DNA: TGTGCCAGCAGCTTTTGGGCAAAAGACCCAGGCACTGAAGCTTTCTTT. Translation gives CASSFWAKDPGTEAFF.